A selection of T cell receptor beta chains follows, all from one sample in a study of CD8 T cells in Susac syndrome. TCRdb analysed the immunoSEQ multiplex PCR reads with MiXCR anew, one entry per CDR3 protein. The table includes 300,000 or so distinct CDR3 sequences, about 92% detected once. The specimen sequenced was CD4+ T cells from PBMCs. The source is a human donor with multiple sclerosis. Each CDR3 is given with its conserved first and last residue. D genes are given only for firm matches. The size field is filled for only some rows; it gives once, few, many or a size class.

>.|TRBJ1-3|TRBV5-1|.
CASSLGYSSGNTIYF
TGCGCCAGCAGCTTGGGGTACAGCTCTGGAAACACCATATATTTT
>.|TRBJ2-1|TRBV6-5|.
CASSYQGSGEQFF
TGTGCCAGCAGTTACCAGGGTTCGGGTGAGCAGTTCTTC
>.|TRBJ2-2|TRBV11-2|TRBD2
CASSLSLAGTGELFF
TGTGCCAGCAGCTTAAGCCTAGCGGGCACCGGGGAGCTGTTTTTT
>.|TRBJ2-5|TRBV2|.
CASSPRRVLKETQYF
TGTGCCAGCAGTCCTCGGCGTGTGCTAAAGGAGACCCAGTACTTC
>.|TRBJ2-2|TRBV6-2/TRBV6-3|.
CASSRDTFTGELFF
TGTGCCAGCAGCCGGGACACCTTCACCGGGGAGCTGTTTTTT
>.|TRBJ1-2|TRBV20-1|.
CSARPRTAYGYTF
TGCAGTGCTAGACCCCGGACAGCCTATGGCTACACCTTC
>once|TRBJ1-1|TRBV3-1|.
CASSQVGGTEAFF
TGTGCCAGCAGCCAAGTGGGGGGAACTGAAGCTTTCTTT
>.|TRBJ2-1|TRBV7-2|TRBD2
CASSPGTSGRRRWHNEQFF
TGTGCCAGCAGCCCCGGGACTAGCGGGAGACGAAGGTGGCACAATGAGCAGTTCTTC
>.|TRBJ1-1|TRBV2|.
CASSGMQGTEAFF
TGTGCCAGCAGTGGAATGCAGGGCACTGAAGCTTTCTTT
>.|TRBJ2-5|TRBV27|TRBD1
CASRSSGRGKETQYF
TGTGCCAGCAGAAGCTCCGGCAGGGGGAAAGAGACCCAGTACTTC
>.|TRBJ2-1|TRBV7-2|.
CASSLAAANEQFF
TGTGCCAGCAGCTTAGCTGCTGCCAATGAGCAGTTCTTC
>.|TRBJ2-1|TRBV20-1|.
CSACPRGDEQFF
TGCAGTGCTTGCCCCAGGGGAGATGAGCAGTTCTTC
>.|TRBJ1-4|TRBV12-3/TRBV12-4|.
CASSLKGRGLSATNEKLFF
TGTGCCAGCAGTTTAAAAGGCCGCGGCCTCTCTGCAACTAATGAAAAACTGTTTTTT
>.|TRBJ2-1|TRBV2|.
CASSLDSNEQFF
TGTGCCAGCAGTCTAGACTCCAATGAGCAGTTCTTC
>.|TRBJ2-6|TRBV7-2|.
CASSLSWDTGANVLTF
TGTGCCAGCAGCTTGAGTTGGGACACTGGGGCCAACGTCCTGACTTTC
>.|TRBJ2-2|TRBV7-9|TRBD1
CASSSGTGHTGELFF
TGTGCCAGCAGCTCCGGGACAGGGCACACCGGGGAGCTGTTTTTT
>.|TRBJ2-1|TRBV18|.
CASSPLSEQFF
TGTGCCAGCTCACCTTTAAGTGAGCAGTTCTTC
>.|TRBJ1-1|TRBV20-1|TRBD1
CSAPPPGQLNTEVFF
TGCAGTGCACCTCCCCCGGGACAGCTGAACACTGAAGTTTTCTTT
>.|TRBJ2-7|TRBV12-3/TRBV12-4|.
CASSLRTPYEQYF
TGTGCCAGCAGTTTAAGGACACCCTACGAGCAGTACTTC
>.|TRBJ2-2|TRBV20-1|.
CSARDVGGTLNTGELFF
TGCAGTGCTAGAGATGTGGGCGGGACACTGAACACCGGGGAGCTGTTTTTT
>.|TRBJ1-4|TRBV29-1|.
CSVELGGVGEKLFF
TGCAGCGTTGAATTGGGGGGCGTCGGTGAAAAACTGTTTTTT
>once|TRBJ2-2|TRBV6-2/TRBV6-3|.
CASSATRTNTGELFF
TGTGCCAGCAGTGCTACTAGGACGAACACCGGGGAGCTGTTTTTT
>.|TRBJ2-2|TRBV21-1|.
CASSKAAGNTNTGELFF
TGTGCCAGCAGCAAAGCGGCCGGTAATACGAACACCGGGGAGCTGTTTTTT
>.|TRBJ2-1|TRBV5-5|.
CASSLAGTEQFF
TGTGCCAGCAGCTTGGCGGGGACCGAGCAGTTCTTC
>.|TRBJ2-3|TRBV10-3|.
CAISETIAGDTQYF
TGTGCCATCAGTGAGACTATTGCGGGGGATACGCAGTATTTT
>.|TRBJ1-6|TRBV2|.
CASSERGGMGMNSPLHF
TGTGCCAGCAGTGAAAGAGGCGGGATGGGTATGAATTCACCCCTCCACTTT
>few|TRBJ1-1|TRBV11-2|.
CASSPRQGEAFF
TGTGCCAGCAGCCCACGGCAGGGTGAAGCTTTCTTT
>.|TRBJ2-5|TRBV7-6|TRBD2
CASSIGTSGSLQETQYF
TGTGCCAGCAGCATCGGGACTAGCGGGAGTCTCCAAGAGACCCAGTACTTC
>once|TRBJ1-5|TRBV7-9|.
CASSFGGLSPQHF
TGTGCCAGCAGCTTTGGAGGATTATCGCCCCAGCATTTT
>.|TRBJ1-1|TRBV3-1|.
CASSQVRANTEAFF
TGTGCCAGCAGCCAAGTTAGGGCGAACACTGAAGCTTTCTTT
>.|TRBJ2-2|TRBV28|TRBD1
CAAWSQGVAGELFF
TGTGCCGCATGGTCCCAGGGGGTTGCCGGGGAGCTGTTTTTT
>.|TRBJ2-3|TRBV19|.
CASRGGSLSTDTQYF
TGTGCCAGTAGGGGGGGCAGCCTCAGCACAGATACGCAGTATTTT
>.|TRBJ1-3|TRBV7-2|.
CASSLGFSTAGNTIYF
TGTGCCAGCAGCTTAGGTTTCTCGACAGCCGGAAACACCATATATTTT
>once|TRBJ1-1|TRBV12-3/TRBV12-4|TRBD1
CASNGQGTNTEAFF
TGTGCCAGCAACGGACAGGGAACGAACACTGAAGCTTTCTTT
>.|TRBJ2-2|TRBV27|.
CASSFSPTGELFF
TGTGCCAGCAGTTTTTCCCCCACCGGGGAGCTGTTTTTT
>.|TRBJ1-3|TRBV9|.
CASSSRDKGNTIYF
TGTGCCAGCAGCAGTCGGGACAAGGGGAACACCATATATTTT
>.|TRBJ2-7|TRBV12-3/TRBV12-4|.
CASSRAWDTAYEQYF
TGTGCCAGCAGTCGGGCTTGGGACACCGCCTACGAGCAGTACTTC
>.|TRBJ2-3|TRBV24-1|.
CATSPSPRGPFTDTQYF
TGTGCCACCAGCCCCAGCCCCCGGGGGCCTTTCACAGATACGCAGTATTTT
>once|TRBJ2-7|TRBV5-1|.
CASSLVPNIEQYF
TGCGCCAGCAGCTTGGTGCCTAACATCGAGCAGTACTTC
>once|TRBJ2-3|TRBV29-1|.
CSVDRLGDTQYF
TGCAGCGTTGACCGCCTGGGAGATACGCAGTATTTT
>.|TRBJ1-4|TRBV30|.
CAWSLGGWEKLFF
TGTGCCTGGAGCCTTGGGGGCTGGGAAAAACTGTTTTTT